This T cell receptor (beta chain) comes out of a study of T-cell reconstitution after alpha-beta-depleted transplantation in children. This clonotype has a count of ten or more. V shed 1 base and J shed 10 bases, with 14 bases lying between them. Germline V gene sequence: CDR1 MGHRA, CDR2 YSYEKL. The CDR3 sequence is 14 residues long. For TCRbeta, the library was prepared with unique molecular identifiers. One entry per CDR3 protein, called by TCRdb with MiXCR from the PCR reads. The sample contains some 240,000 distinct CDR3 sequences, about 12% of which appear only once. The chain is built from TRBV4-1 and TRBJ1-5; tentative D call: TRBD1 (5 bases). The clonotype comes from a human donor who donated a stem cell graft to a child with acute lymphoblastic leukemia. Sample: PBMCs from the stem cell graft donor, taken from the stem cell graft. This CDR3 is CASSQGGTGSPQHF. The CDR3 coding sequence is TGCGCCAGCAGCCAAGGGGGGACTGGCTCACCCCAGCATTTT.